This entry features one T cell receptor beta chain sequence. Its matching antigen is unknown. Each CDR3 protein gets one entry after TCRdb re-called the 5' RACE reads with MiXCR. The sample lists 450,000 to 650,000 distinct CDR3 sequences, around a fifth occurring once. This sample stems from a study of T cells after yellow fever vaccination. Study as a whole: SMART-Seq v4 Ultra Low Input prepared the low-cell-number fractions.

The study's findings and limits: Reappearance after the booster was seen for most primary-vaccination clones, at more than 95% CD4 and roughly 90% CD8. There was a small share of clonotypes that showed up in both the CD4 and CD8 compartments. A weaker but faster secondary response was observed, peaking on day 5 versus 15.

Material: PBMCs, obtained 21 days after the first yellow fever vaccination. The TCR comes from a man between 18 and 29 years old who received the YFV17D yellow fever vaccine.

CDR3 residues: CSAEAVHTSYEQYF. CDR3 nucleotide sequence: TGCAGTGCTGAAGCCGTCCATACTTCCTACGAGCAGTACTTC. The chain combines TRBV20-1 with TRBJ2-7; no clear D. Germline V lookup: CDR1 DFQATT, CDR2 SNEGSKA (reference sequence). The CDR3 is 14 amino acids. The V end was cut by 5 bases, the J end by 1 base, with 15 bases between.